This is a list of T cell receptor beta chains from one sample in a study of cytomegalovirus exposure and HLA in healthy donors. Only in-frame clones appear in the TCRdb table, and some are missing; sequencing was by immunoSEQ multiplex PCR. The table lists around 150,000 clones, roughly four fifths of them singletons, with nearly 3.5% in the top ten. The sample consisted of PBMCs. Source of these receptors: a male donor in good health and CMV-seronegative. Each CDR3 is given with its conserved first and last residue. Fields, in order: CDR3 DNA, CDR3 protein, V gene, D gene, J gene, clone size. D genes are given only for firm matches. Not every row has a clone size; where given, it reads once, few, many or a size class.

TGTGCCAGCAGCCCCTGGGGGGGGCCGGATGAGACCCAGTACTTC	CASSPWGGPDETQYF	TRBV9	NA	TRBJ2-5	NA
TGTGCCAGCAGCTCCCTTCTCCCGGGACTAGCATCAAATGAGCAGTTCTTC	CASSSLLPGLASNEQFF	TRBV7-6	TRBD2	TRBJ2-1	NA
TGTGCCAGCAGCTCCGGACAGGGACCCACCGGGGAGCTGTTTTTT	CASSSGQGPTGELFF	TRBV5-5	TRBD1	TRBJ2-2	NA
TGTGCTTGGGAGGGGAACACTGAAGCTTTCTTT	CAWEGNTEAFF	TRBV21-1	NA	TRBJ1-1	NA
TGTGCCAGCAGCTTAGCGCCCCTCGCACTCCAAGAGACCCAGTACTTC	CASSLAPLALQETQYF	TRBV7-2	NA	TRBJ2-5	NA
TGTGCCATCTGGGCAGGGAACTATCAGCCCCAGCATTTT	CAIWAGNYQPQHF	TRBV10-3	NA	TRBJ1-5	NA
TGTGCCAGCAGCTCATTCCAAGCCAAAAACATTCAGTACTTC	CASSSFQAKNIQYF	TRBV7-9	NA	TRBJ2-4	once
TGCGCCAGCAGCGCGGAAGGGACAGGGAGAAAAAACTATGGCTACACCTTC	CASSAEGTGRKNYGYTF	TRBV5-1	TRBD1	TRBJ1-2	few
TGTGCCAGCAGCTTGGACAGGGGTGGGGATGAGCAGTTCTTC	CASSLDRGGDEQFF	TRBV11-1	TRBD1	TRBJ2-1	NA
TGCGCCAGCAGCTTGGCGACAGGGCATGAAAAACTGTTTTTT	CASSLATGHEKLFF	TRBV5-1	TRBD1	TRBJ1-4	NA
TGTGCCAGCAGGCGGGACAGGGGGTTGAGCTATGGCTACACCTTC	CASRRDRGLSYGYTF	TRBV5-6	TRBD1	TRBJ1-2	NA
TGCGCCAGCAGCTTGGGAGGCCGGAACACCATATATTTT	CASSLGGRNTIYF	TRBV5-1	NA	TRBJ1-3	NA
TGTGCCAGCAGTTACGCCAACTTCGACTATGAGCAGTTCTTC	CASSYANFDYEQFF	TRBV6-5	NA	TRBJ2-1	NA
TGTGCCAGCATTCAGGACAGAACCTACGAGCAGTACTTC	CASIQDRTYEQYF	TRBV2	NA	TRBJ2-7	NA
TGTGCCAGTAGTATAGACAGGGGCTACGAGCAGTACTTC	CASSIDRGYEQYF	TRBV19	NA	TRBJ2-7	once
TGTGCCATCAGTTTCACAGGGATGGAGAACACTGAAGCTTTCTTT	CAISFTGMENTEAFF	TRBV10-3	NA	TRBJ1-1	NA
TGTGCCAGCAGCCTCGGGACAGCCTATGGCTACACCTTC	CASSLGTAYGYTF	TRBV7-9	TRBD1	TRBJ1-2	NA
TGTGCCAGCAGCCCCGCGGCGGGGTTTAGCAATCAGCCCCAGCATTTT	CASSPAAGFSNQPQHF	TRBV25-1	NA	TRBJ1-5	NA
TGTGCCAGCAGCTTAACGTTGGCGGTAACCGATGAGCAGTTCTTC	CASSLTLAVTDEQFF	TRBV7-3	NA	TRBJ2-1	NA
TGTGCCAGCAGTGACGGGACCGGCAGGGGTGCTGAAGCTTTCTTT	CASSDGTGRGAEAFF	TRBV2	NA	TRBJ1-1	NA
TGTGCCAGCTCACCTTGGGGACAGCCTAGCACAGATACGCAGTATTTT	CASSPWGQPSTDTQYF	TRBV18	TRBD1	TRBJ2-3	NA
TGCGCCAGCAGCCCGACTAGCGGGAGGTACACCGCACTCGGAGATACGCAGTATTTT	CASSPTSGRYTALGDTQYF	TRBV4-3	TRBD2	TRBJ2-3	NA
TGTGCCAGCAGCTTAGCGGTAATGAGACTAGAACCCTACGAGCAGTACTTC	CASSLAVMRLEPYEQYF	TRBV7-9	NA	TRBJ2-7	NA
TGTGCCAGCAACGAGCTATATAGCAATCAGCCCCAGCATTTT	CASNELYSNQPQHF	TRBV2	NA	TRBJ1-5	NA
TGTGCCAGCTCTCAAAGGACAGGGATGAACACTGAAGCTTTCTTT	CASSQRTGMNTEAFF	TRBV18	TRBD1	TRBJ1-1	NA
TGCGCCAGCAGCTCCTGGACGGCAAGGGAGGACACTGAAGCTTTCTTT	CASSSWTAREDTEAFF	TRBV5-1	NA	TRBJ1-1	NA
TGTGCCAGCAGCTTGTCGAGGGACAGGCAAGAGACCCAGTACTTC	CASSLSRDRQETQYF	TRBV7-9	TRBD1	TRBJ2-5	NA
TGTGCCAGCAGTACCAGACAGGGCCACGAGCAGTACTTC	CASSTRQGHEQYF	TRBV6-1	TRBD1	TRBJ2-7	NA
TGCAGCGTTGTTCGGGGGAACGAGCAGTACTTC	CSVVRGNEQYF	TRBV29-1	NA	TRBJ2-7	few
TGTGCCAGCAGACCGACAGGGGGTACGTACGAGCAGTACTTC	CASRPTGGTYEQYF	TRBV28	TRBD1	TRBJ2-7	NA
TGTGCCAGCAGCCAAGGGACAGGGGGCTCCTACGAGCAGTACTTC	CASSQGTGGSYEQYF	TRBV4-2	TRBD1	TRBJ2-7	NA